This T cell receptor beta chain was documented in a study of blood T cell repertoires in COVID-19. Overall study: The United States, Italy and Spain supplied acute and convalescent COVID-19 samples.

Germline V gene sequence: CDR1 SGHRS, CDR2 YFSETQ. The length of the CDR3 is 15 residues. Trimming shortened V by 0 bases and J by 7 bases, and 14 bases separated the two germline ends. Profiled with immunoSEQ multiplex PCR; TCRdb holds only in-frame clones, not every one. The table has some 220,000 clones, roughly 80% seen once. This TCR was sampled from a woman aged 30 to 39 who had recovered from COVID-19. The rearrangement links TRBV5-1 to TRBJ1-5, with D possibly TRBD1 on 6 matching bases. The sample was peripheral blood. Here the CDR3 reads CASSLGPGASQPQHF. The CDR3 nucleotides are TGCGCCAGCAGCTTGGGTCCAGGGGCGAGCCAGCCCCAGCATTTT.